This T cell receptor beta chain was identified during a study of chemoradiotherapy in HPV16-positive cancers. The wider study: Candidate HPV-specific clones and shared TCR motifs came from a couple of HPV16-positive patients.

This clone was picked up a small number of times. Its antigen remains unidentified. The germline gives CDR1 SGHNT, CDR2 YYREEE (reference sequence). V lost 4 bases and J lost 3; bases outside the gene matches: 7. This CDR3 has 16 residues. Findings and limits, study-wide: Functional assays defining HPV-specific T cells used only two HPV16-positive patients. Candidate HPV-specific clones and E7-related TCR motifs grew in tumor during treatment.

Clones were read by immunoSEQ multiplex PCR, and TCRdb kept only the in-frame ones, dropping some. This sample has under 4,000 clones, with roughly 80% found just once. This clonotype was obtained from a human donor with HPV-associated anogenital cancer. This sample was gathered from a patient who underwent chemoradiotherapy. The chain is built from TRBV5-4 and TRBJ2-2; 9 positions agree with TRBD1. CDR3 loop: CASSRGQGVDTGELFF. The CDR3 bases are TGTGCCAGCAGCCGGGGACAGGGAGTCGACACCGGGGAGCTGTTTTTT.